What follows are 5 T cell receptor beta chains derived from one specimen sequenced in a study of blood T cell repertoires in COVID-19. The method was immunoSEQ multiplex PCR; TCRdb's version includes in-frame clones alone and lacks a portion of them. The sample holds over 100,000 clones; around 87% are singletons and the top ten take 2.5% to 3.5%. The source material was peripheral blood. Receptor source: a man between 50 and 59 years old with active or convalescent COVID-19.

V usage is TRBV6-5 and J usage is TRBJ1-1; 7 bases match TRBD1. This CDR3 has 15 residues. From germline, CDR1 is MNHEY and CDR2 SVGAGI. The trim removed 6 bases at V and 2 bases at J, leaving 9 bases unmatched. The CDR3 protein is CASRRNQGVNTEAFF. DNA for the CDR3: TGTGCCAGCAGGCGTAATCAGGGGGTCAACACTGAAGCTTTCTTT.

This rearrangement joins TRBV28 to TRBJ1-1; D remains unclear. Trimming pared 6 bases from V and 0 bases from J, leaving 11 bases between. The CDR3 is made up of 14 amino acids. Germline CDR1 is MDHEN and CDR2 is SYDVKM. The DNA for the CDR3 is TGTGCCAGCAGCCGTATACAGATGAACACTGAAGCTTTCTTT. Translation: CASSRIQMNTEAFF. Full variable domain (remainder filled in from reference TRBV28 and TRBJ1-1): DVKVTQSSRYLVKRTGEKVFLECVQDMDHENMFWYRQDPGLGLRLIYFSYDVKMKEKGDIPEGYSVSREKKERFSLILESASTNQTSMYLCASSRIQMNTEAFFGQGTRLTVV.

This chain uses TRBV4-3 with TRBJ2-4; 7 nucleotides align to TRBD1. Trimming at V came to 0 bases and at J to 5 bases, leaving 10 bases not matched to a gene. CDR1 and CDR2 (germline): LGHNA, YSLEER. The CDR3 runs 17 residues. CDR3 loop: CASSQETAATGENIQYF. CDR3 DNA sequence: TGCGCCAGCAGCCAAGAAACCGCTGCTACAGGGGAAAACATTCAGTACTTC.

The V gene is TRBV2, the J gene TRBJ1-6; possibly TRBD1 for D (5 bases). Trimming took off 4 bases at V and 2 bases at J, with 12 bases between the two ends. The germline V gene encodes CDR1 SNHLY and CDR2 FYNNEI. This CDR3 contains 16 residues. CDR3 residues: CASSAQGETYNSPLHF. The CDR3 bases are TGTGCCAGCAGTGCCCAGGGCGAGACCTATAATTCACCCCTCCACTTT.

The chain joins TRBV18 to TRBJ2-5, with 12 bases fitting TRBD1. CDR1 and CDR2 (germline): KGHSH, LQKENI. The CDR3 spans 15 residues. The ends lost 6 bases at V and 5 bases at J; junction bases unmatched: 7. The CDR3 here is CASSPGTGGAETQYF. The CDR3 DNA reads as TGTGCCAGCTCCCCCGGGACAGGGGGCGCGGAGACCCAGTACTTC.